This TCR beta chain was identified in a study of radiotherapy plus CTLA-4 blockade in lung cancer (dated by TCRdb to 2017 to 2018). About the study as a whole: Among the enrolled patients, 18% had an objective response, and less than 40% reached disease control.

In this study, focal radiation therapy paired with CTLA-4 blockade (ipilimumab) was tested in patients who had chemo-refractory metastatic non-small-cell lung cancer. From the cysteine through the phenylalanine, the CDR3 covers 11 amino acids. CDR3 DNA is the only sequence kept; it has 33 bases, read in frame from the first base. V is reduced by 4 bases and J by 1 base, leaving a spacing of 4 bases between them. For CDR1 and CDR2, the germline V gene (reference sequence) lists DFQATT and SNEGSKA. Regarding this clone: The clone's antigen remains unknown. It has no much larger one-base neighbor in the sample; base qualities were not kept.

The protocol used for the library was the immunoSEQ multiplex PCR assay. TCRdb stores this immuneACCESS table with in-frame sequences only. Part of the clones is absent; in the studies checked, under half of the shortfall reflects unresolved V genes, and no reason is known for the rest. The sample table contains just over 60,000 clones; only one count was recorded for approximately 80% of them. About 4.4% of the sample lies in the top ten. Broader findings and caveats from the paper: Increased serum interferon-beta after radiation, together with early dynamic changes in blood T cell clones, were reported to be the strongest predictors of response. After treatment with radiotherapy and ipilimumab, TCR clones that came from tumors expanded in the peripheral blood.

Sequencing was performed on peripheral blood, taken from a patient treated with radiotherapy plus ipilimumab. This TCR derives from a human donor with non-small cell lung cancer who had a complete response to radiotherapy plus ipilimumab. The V and J genes are TRBV20-1 and TRBJ1-1; no confident D gene assignment can be made. The sequence in DNA is TGCAGTGCTACTTCGAACACTGAAGCTTTCTTT. Its coded protein is CSATSNTEAFF.